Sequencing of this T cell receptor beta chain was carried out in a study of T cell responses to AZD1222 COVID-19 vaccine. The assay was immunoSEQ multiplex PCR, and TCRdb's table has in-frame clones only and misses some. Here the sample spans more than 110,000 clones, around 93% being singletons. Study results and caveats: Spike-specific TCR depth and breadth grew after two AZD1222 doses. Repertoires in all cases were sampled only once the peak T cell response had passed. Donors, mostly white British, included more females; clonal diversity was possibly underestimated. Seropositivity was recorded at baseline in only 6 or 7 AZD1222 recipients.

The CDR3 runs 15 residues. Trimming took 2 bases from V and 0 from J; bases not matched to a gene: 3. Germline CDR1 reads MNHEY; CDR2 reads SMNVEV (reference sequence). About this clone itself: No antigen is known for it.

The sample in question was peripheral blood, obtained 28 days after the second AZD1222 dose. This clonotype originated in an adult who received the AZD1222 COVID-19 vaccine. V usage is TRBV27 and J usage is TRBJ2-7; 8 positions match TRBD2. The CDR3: CASSLTREDSYEQYF. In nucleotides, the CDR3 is TGTGCCAGCAGTTTAACGCGGGAGGACTCCTACGAGCAGTACTTC.